These T cell receptor beta chains were read from a single sample in a study of blood T cell repertoires in COVID-19. Data came from immunoSEQ multiplex PCR; TCRdb stores just in-frame clones and leaves some out. Of 95,000 to 120,000 clones detected, around 84% appear once; the ten largest clones hold 13%. Sequencing was performed on peripheral blood. Receptors originate from a human donor in a cohort sampled during active COVID-19. CDR3s include the opening cysteine and the closing phenylalanine or tryptophan. The D gene is left open where the match is weak. Not every row has a clone size; where given, it reads once, few, many or a size class.

D gene,V gene,clone size,J gene,CDR3 protein,CDR3 DNA
TRBD2,TRBV2,NA,TRBJ2-5,CASSGGGAKETQYF,TGTGCCAGCAGTGGCGGGGGGGCCAAAGAGACCCAGTACTTC
NA,TRBV18,once,TRBJ1-5,CASSPNRPDQPQHF,TGTGCCAGCTCACCCAACAGGCCGGATCAGCCCCAGCATTTT
NA,TRBV7-2,NA,TRBJ2-2,CASSRTGTINTGELFF,TGTGCCAGCAGCAGGACAGGGACTATTAACACCGGGGAGCTGTTTTTT
NA,TRBV12-5,NA,TRBJ2-1,CASGFTGGYEQFF,TGTGCTAGTGGTTTTACTGGGGGGTATGAGCAGTTCTTC
TRBD1,TRBV6-6,NA,TRBJ2-1,CASSLGQGSSSYNEQFF,TGTGCCAGCAGTCTGGGACAGGGGTCCTCCTCCTACAATGAGCAGTTCTTC
NA,TRBV29-1,NA,TRBJ2-3,CSVEEAGTDTQYF,TGCAGCGTTGAGGAGGCAGGCACAGATACGCAGTATTTT
TRBD2,TRBV7-2,NA,TRBJ2-1,CASSLVAGGQEQFF,TGTGCCAGCAGCTTAGTCGCGGGGGGGCAGGAGCAGTTCTTC
NA,TRBV5-1,NA,TRBJ1-6,CAKRQYSPLHF,TGCGCCAAACGACAATATTCACCCCTCCACTTT
NA,TRBV30,NA,TRBJ1-2,CAWSVLSTDYGYTF,TGTGCCTGGAGTGTACTTTCTACGGACTATGGCTACACCTTC
NA,TRBV7-9,NA,TRBJ1-6,CASSPEKLTQNSPLHF,TGTGCCAGCAGCCCGGAGAAATTGACCCAGAATTCACCCCTCCACTTT
NA,TRBV6-1,few,TRBJ2-6,CASSETEAGANVLTF,TGTGCCAGCAGTGAAACGGAGGCTGGGGCCAACGTCCTGACTTTC
NA,TRBV28,few,TRBJ1-5,CASSLLQGYNQPQHF,TGTGCCAGCAGTTTACTACAGGGTTACAATCAGCCCCAGCATTTT
TRBD1,TRBV18,NA,TRBJ1-6,CASSPSRDSSYNSPLHF,TGTGCCAGCTCACCGTCCCGGGACAGCTCCTATAATTCACCCCTCCACTTT
TRBD2,TRBV6-2/TRBV6-3,NA,TRBJ2-7,CASSPAGGLDEQYF,TGTGCCAGCAGTCCAGCGGGGGGGCTCGACGAGCAGTACTTC
NA,TRBV9,NA,TRBJ2-7,CASSVDGSYEQYF,TGTGCCAGCAGCGTAGACGGTTCCTACGAGCAGTACTTC
TRBD1,TRBV4-1,NA,TRBJ1-2,CASSRGFFRGTGDVYGYTF,TGCGCCAGCAGCCGGGGCTTCTTCCGGGGGACAGGGGACGTCTATGGCTACACCTTC
TRBD2,TRBV18,NA,TRBJ2-5,CASSPGASGQETQYF,TGTGCCAGCTCCCCCGGCGCTAGCGGCCAAGAGACCCAGTACTTC
TRBD1,TRBV24-1,NA,TRBJ2-7,CATSDPVGQGAEEQYF,TGTGCCACCAGTGACCCGGTGGGACAGGGGGCTGAAGAGCAGTACTTC
TRBD2,TRBV9,NA,TRBJ2-1,CASSARSGGLNEQFF,TGTGCCAGCAGCGCCCGTAGCGGGGGGCTCAATGAGCAGTTCTTC
NA,TRBV10-3,NA,TRBJ2-3,CAISDTGSDTQYF,TGTGCCATCAGTGACACAGGGTCAGATACGCAGTATTTT
TRBD1,TRBV5-6,NA,TRBJ1-4,CASSWGQGEHEKLFF,TGTGCCAGCAGCTGGGGACAGGGGGAACATGAAAAACTGTTTTTT
NA,TRBV5-4,NA,TRBJ1-4,CASSSRTENEKLFF,TGTGCCAGCAGCTCCAGGACAGAAAATGAAAAACTGTTTTTT
TRBD2,TRBV28,NA,TRBJ2-3,CASSWLAGDTDTQYF,TGTGCCAGCAGTTGGTTGGCGGGGGACACAGATACGCAGTATTTT
TRBD1,TRBV27,NA,TRBJ1-1,CASSPRQGKDTEAFF,TGTGCCAGCAGCCCCAGACAGGGGAAGGACACTGAAGCTTTCTTT
NA,TRBV27,NA,TRBJ2-7,CASSPSYEQYF,TGTGCCAGCAGCCCTTCCTACGAGCAGTACTTC
TRBD1,TRBV19,many,TRBJ2-2,CASSPRQGGIGELFF,TGTGCCAGTAGTCCACGACAGGGTGGTATCGGGGAGCTGTTTTTT
NA,TRBV11-2,NA,TRBJ2-3,CASSLDLDTQYF,TGTGCCAGCAGCTTAGATCTGGATACGCAGTATTTT
NA,TRBV7-2,once,TRBJ2-4,CASSARGSALDIQYF,TGTGCCAGCAGCGCCCGAGGGTCCGCCTTGGACATTCAGTACTTC
NA,TRBV15,NA,TRBJ1-6,CATSSDSATGGRVRNSPLHF,TGTGCCACCAGCAGCGACTCGGCGACAGGAGGTCGGGTTAGGAATTCACCCCTCCACTTT
NA,TRBV28,NA,TRBJ1-5,CASSLPTGSNQPQHF,TGTGCCAGCAGTTTACCAACAGGGAGCAATCAGCCCCAGCATTTT
TRBD1,TRBV4-2,NA,TRBJ2-7,CASSPTGGSSYEQYF,TGTGCCAGCAGCCCCACAGGGGGGTCTTCCTACGAGCAGTACTTC
NA,TRBV23-1,NA,TRBJ2-1,CASRKGASGCAYNEQFF,TGCGCCAGCAGAAAGGGGGCTAGCGGGTGTGCCTACAATGAGCAGTTCTTC
TRBD2,TRBV27,NA,TRBJ2-1,CASSLGTSGVGSYNEQFF,TGTGCCAGCAGTTTAGGGACTAGCGGGGTCGGGTCCTACAATGAGCAGTTCTTC
TRBD1,TRBV25-1,NA,TRBJ1-4,CASSEGTGGEGSEKLFF,TGTGCCAGCAGTGAAGGGACAGGGGGTGAAGGTAGTGAAAAACTGTTTTTT
NA,TRBV6-5,NA,TRBJ2-5,CASSYRDTQETQYF,TGTGCCAGCAGTTACCGGGACACGCAAGAGACCCAGTACTTC
NA,TRBV5-1,NA,TRBJ1-1,CASSLGDFIGTEAFF,TGCGCCAGCAGCTTGGGGGACTTCATTGGGACTGAAGCTTTCTTT
TRBD2,TRBV7-6,NA,TRBJ2-1,CASSAAGGPYNEQFF,TGTGCCAGCAGCGCGGCGGGGGGCCCTTACAATGAGCAGTTCTTC
NA,TRBV28,NA,TRBJ1-5,CASSLGRGIQPQHF,TGTGCCAGCAGTTTGGGCAGGGGTATCCAGCCCCAGCATTTT
TRBD1,TRBV12-3/TRBV12-4,once,TRBJ1-2,CASSLTGGTGYTF,TGTGCCAGCAGCCTAACAGGGGGAACTGGCTACACCTTC
TRBD1,TRBV24-1,NA,TRBJ1-2,CATSEGTAFFNYGYTF,TGTGCCACCAGTGAGGGGACAGCTTTCTTTAACTATGGCTACACCTTC
NA,TRBV11-2,NA,TRBJ1-2,CASTLDSGVTNYGYTF,TGTGCCAGCACCCTGGATTCGGGGGTTACTAACTATGGCTACACCTTC
TRBD1,TRBV5-6,NA,TRBJ2-2,CASSRDRGTGELFF,TGTGCCAGCAGCCGGGACAGAGGCACCGGGGAGCTGTTTTTT
NA,TRBV7-2,NA,TRBJ2-7,CASSFTYEQYF,TGTGCCAGCAGCTTTACCTACGAGCAGTACTTC
NA,TRBV23-1,NA,TRBJ1-5,CASSQFSPCTVTSNQPQHF,TGCGCCAGCAGTCAATTTTCCCCGTGCACGGTTACTAGCAATCAGCCCCAGCATTTT
TRBD2,TRBV3-1/TRBV3-2,NA,TRBJ2-3,CASPNALRRVQGLAGCTDTQYF,TGTGCCAGCCCCAACGCCTTAAGAAGGGTGCAGGGACTAGCGGGATGCACAGATACGCAGTATTTT
TRBD1,TRBV19,NA,TRBJ1-1,CASGTGVTEAFF,TGTGCCAGCGGAACAGGGGTCACTGAAGCTTTCTTT
NA,TRBV7-2,NA,TRBJ1-5,CASSSESDQPQHF,TGTGCCAGCAGCTCTGAGAGCGATCAGCCCCAGCATTTT
TRBD1,TRBV7-2,few,TRBJ2-7,CASSRSTGGYEQYF,TGTGCCAGCAGCAGAAGCACAGGGGGCTACGAGCAGTACTTC
TRBD2,TRBV2,NA,TRBJ2-3,CASSKLAGITDTQYF,TGTGCCAGCAGTAAACTAGCGGGGATAACAGATACGCAGTATTTT
NA,TRBV6-6,NA,TRBJ1-1,CASTETTRAFF,TGTGCCAGCACCGAGACGACTCGAGCTTTCTTT
TRBD2,TRBV27,NA,TRBJ2-3,CASSLSRLAGAPSTDTQYF,TGTGCCAGCAGTTTATCGCGGCTAGCGGGGGCTCCTAGCACAGATACGCAGTATTTT
TRBD1,TRBV5-6,few,TRBJ1-3,CASSLTGVGNTIYF,TGTGCCAGCAGCTTGACAGGGGTCGGAAACACCATATATTTT
NA,TRBV20-1,NA,TRBJ1-6,CSASPRQGDSPLHF,TGCAGTGCTAGTCCGCGCCAGGGCGATTCACCCCTCCACTTT
TRBD1,TRBV9,NA,TRBJ2-1,CASSAPGGPYDEQFF,TGTGCCAGCAGCGCCCCAGGGGGCCCTTACGATGAGCAGTTCTTC
TRBD2,TRBV11-3,NA,TRBJ2-3,CASSPRASGGTDTQYF,TGTGCCAGCAGCCCGAGGGCCAGCGGGGGCACAGATACGCAGTATTTT
NA,TRBV29-1,NA,TRBJ2-7,CSVQGYNYEQYF,TGCAGCGTCCAGGGTTACAACTACGAGCAGTACTTC
NA,TRBV4-3,NA,TRBJ2-1,CASSQDLQRSSYNEQFF,TGCGCCAGCAGCCAAGATCTCCAGCGGAGCTCCTACAATGAGCAGTTCTTC
TRBD1,TRBV4-3,NA,TRBJ1-4,CASSQGDREGEKLFF,TGCGCCAGCAGCCAAGGGGACAGGGAAGGTGAAAAACTGTTTTTT
TRBD2,TRBV7-9,NA,TRBJ2-2,CASSPGTSGGATGELFF,TGTGCCAGCAGCCCCGGGACTAGCGGGGGGGCCACCGGGGAGCTGTTTTTT